These 10 T cell receptor beta chains were sequenced from one sample in a study of beta chain features in type 1 diabetes. Expressed TCRB transcripts were sequenced, since all the RNA that had been isolated was reverse transcribed. Produced via immunoSEQ multiplex PCR; TCRdb's table is partial and in-frame only. The sample holds more than 95,000 clones; 17% are singletons and the top ten take 2% to 3%. For these receptors, no antigen is known. Findings of the study overall: A moderate, significant TCRB CDR3 shortening appeared in type 1 diabetes across four CD4+ subsets.

Sequenced sample: central memory CD4+ T cells from blood. The source of these receptors is a man aged 18 to 30 with type 1 diabetes.

The chain has TRBV30 and TRBJ2-7; 9 nucleotides line up with TRBD1. CDR1 and CDR2 from the germline V gene are GTSNPN and SVGIG (reference sequence). Germline trimming cut 7 bases from V and 4 bases from J; bases unmatched to any gene: 5. The CDR3 loop spans 12 amino acids. In DNA, the CDR3 is TGTGCCTTCTCACAGGGGGCGTACGAGCAGTACTTC. Residues: CAFSQGAYEQYF. Variable domain in full (rest from reference TRBV30 and TRBJ2-7): SQTIHQWPATLVQPVGSPLSLECTVEGTSNPNLYWYRQAAGRGLQLLFYSVGIGQISSEVPQNLSASRPQDRQFILSSKKLLLSDSGFYLCAFSQGAYEQYFGPGTRLTVT.

Many counts were recorded for this clone. The genes are TRBV2 and TRBJ2-1; D unresolved. The length of the CDR3 is 13 residues. CDR1 is SNHLY and CDR2 is FYNNEI in the germline V gene. Trimming removed 2 bases at V and 5 bases at J, with 7 bases between. This CDR3 is CASSEYAHNEQFF. CDR3 nucleotides: TGTGCCAGCAGTGAATATGCTCACAATGAGCAGTTCTTC.

The chain links TRBV7-9 to TRBJ1-4; tentative D call: TRBD1 (5 bases). CDR1 SEHNR and CDR2 FQNEAQ come from the germline V gene (reference sequence). V gave up 5 bases and J gave up 8 bases, with 21 bases separating them. The CDR3 has 16 amino acids. Here the CDR3 DNA reads TGTGCCAGCAGCCACTACCCTGAGGGACGTCGAGAAAAACTGTTTTTT. Residues: CASSHYPEGRREKLFF.

In its sample, this clone was seen many times. The rearrangement joins TRBV5-4 to TRBJ2-5; 7 nucleotides agree with TRBD1. The V and J ends lost 4 bases and 5 bases, in that order; junction bases with no gene match: 5. Per the germline V gene, CDR1 is SGHNT and CDR2 is YYREEE (reference sequence). The CDR3 totals 13 residues. CDR3 nucleotide sequence: TGTGCCAGCAGCCGAGGGGGCAGGGAGACCCAGTACTTC. Translated, it gives CASSRGGRETQYF.

This clone was recorded a few times. This chain connects TRBV6-5 to TRBJ2-7; no firm D call. The CDR3 is 14 residues long. CDR1 is MNHEY, CDR2 SVGAGI, per germline. V lost 4 bases to trimming and J lost 6 bases, with 16 bases between them. CDR3 amino acids: CASSSLTVNGEQYF. CDR3 DNA sequence: TGTGCCAGCAGTTCTCTTACAGTAAACGGCGAGCAGTACTTC.

The chain employs TRBV18 and TRBJ2-3; no reliable D call. Trimming pared 3 bases from V and 2 bases from J, leaving 9 bases between. The CDR3 has 14 amino acids. Germline V lookup: CDR1 KGHSH, CDR2 LQKENI. DNA for the CDR3: TGTGCCAGCTCACCGAGCGCAGCCACAGATACGCAGTATTTT. This translates into CASSPSAATDTQYF.

This clone was seen more than once but under ten times. This chain links TRBV7-3 with TRBJ2-7, with a tentative D call TRBD2 (6 bases). The V gene lost 4 bases and the J gene lost 0 bases, with 10 bases spanning the gap. The CDR3 extends over 14 amino acids. Germline-derived CDR1 and CDR2 are SGHTA and FQGTGA. For the CDR3, the DNA is TGTGCCAGCAGCTCCGGGGGAAGCTCCTACGAGCAGTACTTC. This encodes CASSSGGSSYEQYF.

This clone was seen repeatedly, ten times or more. The chain combines TRBV30 with TRBJ2-7; TRBD1 matches at 12 bases. V trimming: 5 bases; J trimming: 4 bases; junction bases outside the gene matches: 6. Germline CDR1 GTSNPN, CDR2 SVGIG (reference sequence). The CDR3 length is 14 residues. CDR3 sequence: CAWQGTGGYYEQYF. The CDR3 DNA is TGTGCCTGGCAGGGGACAGGGGGCTATTACGAGCAGTACTTC.

This sequence joins TRBV14 and TRBJ2-3; D gene uncertain. The CDR3 has 14 residues. V shed 0 bases and J shed 3 bases, with 7 bases lying between them. The V gene's germline CDR1 is SGHDN and CDR2 FVKESK. The CDR3 loop reads CASSQDGRTDTQYF. The CDR3 nucleotides read TGTGCCAGCAGCCAAGACGGCCGGACAGATACGCAGTATTTT.

The chain combines TRBV7-2 with TRBJ2-5; D is possibly TRBD1 (6 bases). The assigned J gene may be wrong: the sequence end matches TRBJ2-7 better. Germline V gene lookup returns CDR1 SGHTA and CDR2 FQGNSA. The CDR3 has 12 residues. The CDR3 spells CASSRTDREQYF. Written as DNA, the CDR3 is TGTGCCAGCAGCAGGACAGACCGCGAGCAGTACTTC.